One sample yielded the 16 T cell receptor beta chains listed below, sequenced in a study of T-cell memory formation after mild COVID-19. MiXCR, applied by TCRdb to the 5' RACE reads, yields one record per CDR3 protein. The sample includes around 510,000 distinct CDR3 sequences, roughly 22% seen only once; the top ten take around 7.7%. The sample consisted of PBMCs or a T cell subset sorted from them (not recorded which). All receptors derive from an adult woman who had mild COVID-19 (a few samples of this study predate the infection). Cell type and time point are not known.

The genes are TRBV6-6 and TRBJ2-1; 11 nucleotides align to TRBD2. The V segment lost 5 bases and the J segment 6 bases; nucleotides outside the gene matches: 9. This CDR3 comprises 16 residues. Germline V gene lookup returns CDR1 MNHNY and CDR2 SVGAGI (reference sequence). In DNA form, the CDR3 reads TGTGCCAGCAGTACCCTAGCGGGGGGTGAGTCCAATGAGCAGTTCTTC. Residues: CASSTLAGGESNEQFF.

J is TRBJ2-5 and V is TRBV20-1, with 7 bases lining up with TRBD1. The CDR3 consists of 14 residues. V lost 6 bases, J lost 3 bases, and 10 bases stayed unmatched. Germline V gene sequence: CDR1 DFQATT, CDR2 SNEGSKA (reference sequence). DNA for the CDR3: TGCAGTGCCCCAAAATACGGGACAGAAGAGACCCAGTACTTC. Protein sequence: CSAPKYGTEETQYF.

The chain carries TRBV14 and TRBJ1-1; no definite D call. This CDR3 has 13 residues. The V end lost 1 base, the J end lost 0 bases, and 3 bases lay between the germline ends. Germline CDR1 SGHDN, CDR2 FVKESK. CDR3 in DNA: TGTGCCAGCAGCCAAGCAGTGAACACTGAAGCTTTCTTT. Encoded protein: CASSQAVNTEAFF.

This clonotype appeared a few times. V gene TRBV7-9 combines with J gene TRBJ2-1; 9 nucleotides align to TRBD1. The V gene's germline CDR1 is SEHNR and CDR2 FQNEAQ (reference sequence). The trim removed 5 bases at V and 7 bases at J, leaving 9 bases unmatched. This CDR3 has 15 residues. The CDR3 DNA reads TGTGCCAGCAGCGAAGGGGACAGGGTTCTGAATGAGCAGTTCTTC. Protein product: CASSEGDRVLNEQFF.

This clonotype was seen a handful of times. The chain links TRBV6-2 or TRBV6-3 to TRBJ1-5; D is uncertain. Germline loops: CDR1 MNHEY, CDR2 SVGEGT. Deletions cut 2 bases from V and 2 bases from J, with 7 bases between. The CDR3 is 14 residues long. CDR3 in amino acids: CASSYPPGNQPQHF. In DNA form, the CDR3 reads TGTGCCAGCAGTTACCCTCCGGGCAATCAGCCCCAGCATTTT.

The chain links TRBV12-3 or TRBV12-4 to TRBJ2-2, with D uncertain. The ends were cut back, 7 bases at V and 1 base at J, with 10 bases in the middle. The CDR3 loop spans 14 amino acids. CDR3 bases: TGTGCCAGCACCTACGCGATGAACACCGGGGAGCTGTTTTTT. Translated: CASTYAMNTGELFF.

This clonotype occurred a few times. This chain links TRBV6-5 with TRBJ1-2; no definite D call. CDR3 length: 13 residues. V was cut by 6 bases and J by 4 bases, with 12 bases left in between. The germline V gene encodes CDR1 MNHEY and CDR2 SVGAGI. The CDR3 bases are TGTGCCAGCAGCTATAAAGCGTTCTATGGCTACACCTTC. The encoded protein is CASSYKAFYGYTF.

The chain links TRBV4-3 to TRBJ2-7, with 7 bases fitting TRBD2. CDR1 is LGHNA and CDR2 is YSLEER in the germline V gene. CDR3 length: 14 amino acids. V dropped 4 bases and J dropped 0; count of bases not matched to a gene: 3. The CDR3 here is CASSPLAASYEQYF. The CDR3 coding sequence is TGCGCCAGCAGCCCCCTAGCGGCCTCCTACGAGCAGTACTTC.

This chain links TRBV30 with TRBJ2-7; D may be TRBD1 (6 bases). V lost 5 bases and J lost 3, with 11 bases in between. The CDR3 spans 12 residues. Looked up from germline, CDR1 is GTSNPN and CDR2 is SVGIG (reference sequence). The CDR3 DNA sequence: TGTGCCTGGTACAGGGACGGCTACGAGCAGTACTTC. This translates into CAWYRDGYEQYF.

This rearrangement joins TRBV6-4 to TRBJ2-1; TRBD2 aligns across 11 bases. With V trimmed by 2 bases and J by 2 bases, 2 bases remained unmatched. This CDR3 has 16 residues. Per the germline V gene, CDR1 is MRHNA and CDR2 is SNTAGT. The CDR3 DNA is TGTGCCAGCAGTGACGGTAGCGGGGGGGCCTACAATGAGCAGTTCTTC. This gives the protein CASSDGSGGAYNEQFF.

This clonotype was picked up a small number of times. The CDR3 sequence is CASSSHPDMRRGTEAFF. For the CDR3, the DNA is TGTGCCAGCAGCTCACACCCCGACATGAGGAGGGGGACTGAAGCTTTCTTT. The J gene is TRBJ1-1, the V gene TRBV7-9, with D possibly TRBD1 on 6 matching bases. In germline, CDR1 is SEHNR, CDR2 FQNEAQ (reference sequence). CDR3 length equals 17 residues. V was pared by 4 bases and J by 5 bases, with 23 bases between. The complete variable domain, with remaining parts taken from reference TRBV7-9 and TRBJ1-1, reads DTGVSQNPRHKITKRGQNVTFRCDPISEHNRLYWYRQTLGQGPEFLTYFQNEAQLEKSRLLSDRFSAERPKGSFSTLEIQRTEQGDSAMYLCASSSHPDMRRGTEAFFGQGTRLTVV.

The table lists this clonotype with a few counts. The genes are TRBV5-1 and TRBJ2-7; D could derive from TRBD1 or TRBD2 (5 bases each). Looked up from germline, CDR1 is SGHRS and CDR2 is YFSETQ. V was cut by 1 base and J by 2 bases, with 7 bases left in between. The CDR3 consists of 13 residues. The CDR3 loop is CASSLPGPYEQYF. In nucleotides, the CDR3 is TGCGCCAGCAGCTTGCCGGGGCCCTACGAGCAGTACTTC.

The genes are TRBV4-1 and TRBJ2-5, with TRBD2 matching over 8 bases. Germline values: CDR1 MGHRA, CDR2 YSYEKL. Trimming took 4 bases from V and 2 from J; bases not matched to a gene: 18. The CDR3 has 19 amino acids. The CDR3 DNA reads TGCGCCAGCAGCCCCCTAGGGTTGGGCGGGGGGCCTATACAAGAGACCCAGTACTTC. Its translation is CASSPLGLGGGPIQETQYF.

This clonotype was counted only a few times. The V gene is TRBV28, the J gene TRBJ2-7, with TRBD2 matching 8 bases. The CDR3 has 15 residues. Germline V gives CDR1 MDHEN, CDR2 SYDVKM. The V and J ends lost 5 bases and 5 bases, in that order; junction bases with no gene match: 11. For the CDR3, the DNA is TGTGCCAGCAGTCCCGGGACTAGTAAACCCCACGAGCAGTACTTC. This encodes CASSPGTSKPHEQYF.

This sequence joins TRBV4-3 and TRBJ1-2; 8 nucleotides align to TRBD1. Trimming cost V 1 base and J 4 bases; bases outside gene matches: 11. The CDR3 has 17 amino acids. Germline CDR1 and CDR2: LGHNA and YSLEER. The DNA for the CDR3 is TGCGCCAGCAGCCAAGTCATTCCGACAGGGGCCCCCTATGGCTACACCTTC. Protein: CASSQVIPTGAPYGYTF.

The CDR3 spells CASSHHLVEVEDGYTF. The CDR3 bases are TGTGCCAGCAGCCATCACCTGGTCGAGGTGGAGGATGGCTACACCTTC. The J gene is TRBJ1-2, the V gene TRBV14; D gene ambiguous. Germline-derived CDR1 and CDR2 are SGHDN and FVKESK. V was pared by 3 bases and J by 6 bases, with 20 bases between. This CDR3 contains 16 residues. Filled out from reference TRBV14 and TRBJ1-2, the complete variable domain reads EAGVTQFPSHSVIEKGQTVTLRCDPISGHDNLYWYRRVMGKEIKFLLHFVKESKQDESGMPNNRFLAERTGGTYSTLKVQPAELEDSGVYFCASSHHLVEVEDGYTFGSGTRLTVV.